The clone carrying this TCR beta chain turned up a few times. The source of the sample is a study of T-cell reconstitution after alpha-beta-depleted transplantation in children. CDR1 is LNHDA and CDR2 is SQIVND in the germline V gene (reference sequence). Trimming pared 3 bases from V and 10 bases from J, leaving 7 bases between. CDR3 length equals 11 residues. The library targeted TCRbeta and was prepared with unique molecular identifiers. TCRdb itself ran the PCR reads through MiXCR, one entry per CDR3 protein. The sample has just under 550,000 distinct CDR3 sequences, around 20% seen once. The source was PBMCs from the stem cell graft donor, collected from the stem cell graft. The source of this sequence is a human donor who donated a stem cell graft to a child with acute lymphoblastic leukemia. The chain recombines TRBV19 with TRBJ2-1; D may correspond to TRBD1 or TRBD2 (5 bases each). CDR3 amino acids: CASSMGREQFF. The CDR3 DNA is TGTGCCAGTAGTATGGGACGCGAGCAGTTCTTC.